The 13 T cell receptor beta chains below were found in one sample sequenced in a study of T cells in Graves' hyperthyroidism and ophthalmopathy. RNA transcripts yielded amplified TCR beta CDR3 regions. HTBI primers were the set used in a first-round RT-PCR of the TCR CDR3. TCRdb ran MiXCR on the multiplex PCR reads and lists one entry per CDR3 protein. The sample consists of about 560,000 distinct CDR3 sequences, 16% of them appearing once. The sequenced sample was blood. These TCRs come from a woman in her late teens or twenties with Graves' hyperthyroidism.

The V call is TRBV6-1, the J call TRBJ1-1, with TRBD1 as a possible D gene (5 bases). The CDR3 loop spans 12 amino acids. Trimming shortened V by 7 bases and J by 11 bases, and 17 bases separated the two germline ends. Germline CDR1 MNHNS, CDR2 SASEGT. The CDR3, as DNA: TGTGCCAGCACCGTTGGGGGGGGGTCGGCTTTCTTT. Translating gives CASTVGGGSAFF.

The chain carries TRBV20-1 and TRBJ2-3; TRBD2 agrees at 8 bases. CDR1 and CDR2 from the germline V gene are DFQATT and SNEGSKA (reference sequence). The CDR3 covers 15 residues. V shed 2 bases and J 4 bases; nucleotides not matched to a gene: 8. CDR3 in amino acids: CSARPPGLVSDTQYF. As DNA, the CDR3 is TGCAGTGCTAGACCACCGGGACTAGTTTCAGATACGCAGTATTTT.

This clonotype was counted many times. This chain joins TRBV3-1 and TRBJ2-3; 9 bases align to TRBD2. CDR1 and CDR2 from the germline V gene are LGHDT and YNNKEL (reference sequence). Germline trimming cut 2 bases from V and 4 bases from J; bases unmatched to any gene: 16. The CDR3 has 19 amino acids. The DNA for the CDR3 is TGTGCCAGCAGCCAACGATCTGGATGGCGGGAGGGCCGTGCAGATACGCAGTATTTT. It codes for CASSQRSGWREGRADTQYF.

This clonotype occurred a few times. V gene TRBV18 combines with J gene TRBJ2-1, with 13 bases lining up with TRBD2. V gave up 3 bases and J gave up 10 bases; unmatched junction bases: 6. In germline, CDR1 is KGHSH, CDR2 LQKENI. The length of the CDR3 is 15 residues. The CDR3 loop is CASSPGLAGILEQFF. As DNA, the CDR3 is TGTGCCAGCTCACCGGGACTAGCGGGAATCCTAGAGCAGTTCTTC.

This chain uses TRBV24-1 with TRBJ2-2; maybe TRBD2 (5 bases). Germline CDR1 is KGHDR and CDR2 is SFDVKD. The CDR3 length is 16 residues. Trimming shortened V by 3 bases and J by 2 bases, and 12 bases separated the two germline ends. This chain's CDR3 is CATSDGNSANTGELFF. DNA of the CDR3: TGTGCCACCAGTGATGGTAATAGCGCAAACACCGGGGAGCTGTTTTTT.

The gene calls are TRBV5-1 and TRBJ1-1; 8 bases fit TRBD1. From germline, CDR1 is SGHRS and CDR2 YFSETQ. This CDR3 spans 15 amino acids. V gave up 5 bases and J gave up 0 bases; unmatched junction bases: 6. This CDR3 reads CASRGQAPMNTEAFF. CDR3 bases: TGCGCCAGCAGGGGACAGGCACCCATGAACACTGAAGCTTTCTTT.

This clonotype has only a few counts. The J gene is TRBJ2-7, the V gene TRBV7-8; 11 positions agree with TRBD1. Germline lookup yields CDR1 SGHVS and CDR2 FQNEAQ. This CDR3 has 15 residues. The V and J ends lost 4 bases and 6 bases, in that order; junction bases with no gene match: 8. The CDR3 region has the DNA TGTGCCAGCAGCTATACGGGACAGGGGGTTGGCGAGCAGTACTTC. It yields the protein CASSYTGQGVGEQYF.

This clonotype has only one observation. J is TRBJ2-6 and V is TRBV20-1, with TRBD1 matching over 11 bases. With V trimmed by 1 base and J by 0 bases, 11 bases remained unmatched. This CDR3 is 20 amino acids long. Germline V gene lookup returns CDR1 DFQATT and CDR2 SNEGSKA (reference sequence). The CDR3 region is CSARVRMGTGGSSGANVLTF. The CDR3 nucleotides are TGCAGTGCTAGAGTACGGATGGGGACAGGGGGAAGCTCTGGGGCCAACGTCCTGACTTTC.

The genes are TRBV7-9 and TRBJ1-4; D ambiguous. V was trimmed by 8 bases and J by 3 bases, leaving 13 bases between them. This CDR3 region has 14 residues. Germline V gene lookup returns CDR1 SEHNR and CDR2 FQNEAQ (reference sequence). This CDR3 reads CASSGRAANEKLFF. CDR3 nucleotide sequence: TGTGCCAGCTCGGGTCGGGCCGCTAATGAAAAACTGTTTTTT.

This chain links TRBV12-3 or TRBV12-4 with TRBJ2-5; TRBD2 aligns across 14 bases. The CDR3 is 15 amino acids. V was clipped by 5 bases and J by 4 bases; unmatched bases: 3. CDR3: CASSLGTSGGETQYF. In DNA form, the CDR3 reads TGTGCCAGCAGTCTAGGGACTAGCGGGGGAGAGACCCAGTACTTC.

In its sample, this clonotype was seen a few times. One base away lies a much larger clone, so this may be a sequencing read error. The gene calls are TRBV2 and TRBJ2-1; TRBD2 matches at 12 bases. Germline values: CDR1 SNHLY, CDR2 FYNNEI. The CDR3 spans 16 residues. CDR3 loop: CASSGTGLAGYSEQFF. CDR3 nucleotide sequence: TGTGCCAGCAGTGGAACCGGACTAGCGGGATACAGTGAGCAGTTCTTC.

The rearrangement uses TRBV4-1 and TRBJ1-5, with a tentative D call TRBD1 (5 bases). Trimming stripped 0 bases from V and 4 bases from J, with 16 bases between. Germline CDR1 MGHRA, CDR2 YSYEKL. The CDR3 has 17 amino acids. CDR3 DNA sequence: TGCGCCAGCAGCCAAGATCGTGGGGGACCCAAGAATCAGCCCCAGCATTTT. This codes for CASSQDRGGPKNQPQHF.

This clonotype has a handful of counts. The chain has TRBV27 and TRBJ1-5, with TRBD1 as a possible D gene (5 bases). Per the germline V gene, CDR1 is MNHEY and CDR2 is SMNVEV (reference sequence). Trimming removed 5 bases at V and 6 bases at J, with 8 bases between. The CDR3 spans 12 residues. The CDR3 here is CASSGGSQPQHF. DNA of the CDR3: TGTGCCAGCAGTGGGGGGTCTCAGCCCCAGCATTTT.